This T cell receptor (beta chain) was obtained from a study of blood T cell repertoires in COVID-19. Across the study: Acute and convalescent COVID-19 samples came from the United States, Italy and Spain. The cDNA or gDNA used as material had been derived from T cells, B-cell-depleted T cells, or PBMCs.

Germline V CDR1 and CDR2: ENHRY, SYGVKD. There are 12 residues in the CDR3. Trimming at V came to 10 bases and at J to 3 bases, leaving 5 bases not matched to a gene. This clone has a single count. Authors' processing steps: The assay estimated nucleated cells by amplifying reference gene primers. Only in-frame clones appear in the TCRdb table, and some are missing; sequencing was by immunoSEQ multiplex PCR. The V and J calls and clone size were taken over from that table, and D and trimming were inferred from the DNA. The sample lists about 260,000 clones, approximately 82% occurring once. Material for sequencing was peripheral blood. The chain recombines TRBV10-3 with TRBJ2-7; TRBD1 aligns across 8 bases. The clonotype comes from a woman older than 75 with acute or convalescent COVID-19. The CDR3 bases are TGTGCCAGCAGGGGGCTTCACTACGAGCAGTACTTC. Its protein product is CASRGLHYEQYF.